This TCR beta chain was identified during a study of beta chain features in type 1 diabetes. General study findings and limits: Naive, central memory and Treg TCRB repertoires appeared more alike in patients than in healthy donors. Type 1 diabetes patients had TCRB CDR3s that were shorter (moderately but significantly so) in all four CD4+ subsets.

The CDR3 loop spans 15 amino acids. Expressed TCRB transcripts were sequenced, since all the RNA that had been isolated was reverse transcribed. Some clones are missing from TCRdb's copy, which holds only in-frame ones; the method was immunoSEQ multiplex PCR. The data hold 120,000 or so clones, with roughly 17% observed a single time. A few counts support this clone. No antigen is known for it. What was sequenced was central memory CD4+ T cells from blood. The receptor comes from a man aged 18 to 30 with type 1 diabetes. The J gene is TRBJ1-6, the V gene TRBV12-2. TRBV12-2 is described as a pseudogene. The CDR3 loop reads CASRLSGRRWSPLHF. CDR3 bases: TGTGCAAGTCGCTTAAGCGGACGGCGTTGGTCACCCCTCCACTTT.